This entry concerns a single TCR beta chain. The junction had 8 bases not matched to a gene; V was cut back by 5 bases and J by 6 bases. The CDR3 contains 15 residues. CDR1 is PRHDT, CDR2 FYEKMQ, per germline (reference sequence). These data are taken from a study of control samples from healthy donors and cancer patients. Produced via immunoSEQ multiplex PCR; TCRdb's table is partial and in-frame only. This table holds 75,000 to 95,000 clones, 70% to 90% found once. The chain has TRBV13 and TRBJ2-2; 8 bases line up with TRBD1. Source material: blood. The clonotype comes from a woman aged 50 to 65 in good health. In DNA form, the CDR3 reads TGTGCCAGCAGCCCTGGACAGGGTAGGGCCGGGGAGCTGTTTTTT. Translated, it gives CASSPGQGRAGELFF. Full variable domain (outside the CDR3, taken from reference TRBV13 and TRBJ2-2): AAGVIQSPRHLIKEKRETATLKCYPIPRHDTVYWYQQGPGQDPQFLISFYEKMQSDKGSIPDRFSAQQFSDYHSELNMSSLELGDSALYFCASSPGQGRAGELFFGEGSRLTVL.